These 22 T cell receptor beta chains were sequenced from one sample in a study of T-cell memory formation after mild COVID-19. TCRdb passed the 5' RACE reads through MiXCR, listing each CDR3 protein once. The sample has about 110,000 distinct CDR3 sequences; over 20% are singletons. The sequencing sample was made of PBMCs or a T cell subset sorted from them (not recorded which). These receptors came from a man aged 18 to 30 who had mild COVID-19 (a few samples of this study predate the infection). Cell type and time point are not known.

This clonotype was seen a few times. In nucleotides, the CDR3 is TGTGCCACCAGTGGAGGAGTAGTCGCCGGGGAGCTGTTTTTT. Protein product: CATSGGVVAGELFF. The chain joins TRBV24-1 to TRBJ2-2; D uncertain. V lost 5 bases to trimming and J lost 6 bases, with 12 bases between them. Germline V CDR1 and CDR2: KGHDR, SFDVKD. CDR3 size: 14 residues.

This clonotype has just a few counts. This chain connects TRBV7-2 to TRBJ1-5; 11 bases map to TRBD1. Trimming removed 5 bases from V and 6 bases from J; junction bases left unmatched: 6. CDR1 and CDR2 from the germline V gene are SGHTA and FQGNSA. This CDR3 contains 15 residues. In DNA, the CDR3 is TGTGCCAGCAGCCGGACAGGGGGCGGGGGTCAGCCCCAGCATTTT. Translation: CASSRTGGGGQPQHF.

The CDR3 here is CASRFQGGDEQFF. CDR3 nucleotide sequence: TGTGCCAGCCGGTTCCAGGGAGGCGATGAGCAGTTCTTC. The rearrangement uses TRBV6-5 and TRBJ2-1; D possibly corresponds to TRBD2 (6 bases). The V end was cut by 8 bases, the J end by 8 bases, with 16 bases between. The germline V gene has CDR1 MNHEY and CDR2 SVGAGI. The CDR3 has 13 amino acids.

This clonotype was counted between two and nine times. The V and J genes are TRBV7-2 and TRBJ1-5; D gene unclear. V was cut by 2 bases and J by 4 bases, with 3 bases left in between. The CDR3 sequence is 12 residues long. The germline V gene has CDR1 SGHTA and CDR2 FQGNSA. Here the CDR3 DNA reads TGTGCCAGCAGCTTACCTAATCAGCCCCAGCATTTT. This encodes CASSLPNQPQHF.

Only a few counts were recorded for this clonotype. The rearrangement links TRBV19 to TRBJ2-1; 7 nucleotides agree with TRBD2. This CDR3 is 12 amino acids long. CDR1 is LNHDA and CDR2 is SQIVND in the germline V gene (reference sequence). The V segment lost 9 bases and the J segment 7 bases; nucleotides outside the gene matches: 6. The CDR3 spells CASKRGGNEQFF. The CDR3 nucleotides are TGTGCCAGCAAGCGGGGAGGGAATGAGCAGTTCTTC.

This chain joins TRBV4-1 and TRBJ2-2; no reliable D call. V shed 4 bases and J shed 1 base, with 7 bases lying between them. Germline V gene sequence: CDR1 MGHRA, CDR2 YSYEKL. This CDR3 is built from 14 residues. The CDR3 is CASSRRENTGELFF. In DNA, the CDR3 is TGCGCCAGCAGCCGAAGGGAGAACACCGGGGAGCTGTTTTTT.

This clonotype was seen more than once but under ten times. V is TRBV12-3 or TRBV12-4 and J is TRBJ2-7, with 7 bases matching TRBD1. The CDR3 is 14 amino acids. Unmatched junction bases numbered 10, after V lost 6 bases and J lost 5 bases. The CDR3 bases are TGTGCCAGCAGCCCCACGGACAGGCGGGACGAGCAGTACTTC. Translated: CASSPTDRRDEQYF.

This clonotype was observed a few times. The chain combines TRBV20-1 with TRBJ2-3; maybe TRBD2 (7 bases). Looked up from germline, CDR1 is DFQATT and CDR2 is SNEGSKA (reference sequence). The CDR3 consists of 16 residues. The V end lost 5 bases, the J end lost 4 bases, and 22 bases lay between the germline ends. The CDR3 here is CSADGGSGGASDTQYF. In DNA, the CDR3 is TGCAGTGCTGACGGCGGGAGTGGGGGGGCCTCAGATACGCAGTATTTT.

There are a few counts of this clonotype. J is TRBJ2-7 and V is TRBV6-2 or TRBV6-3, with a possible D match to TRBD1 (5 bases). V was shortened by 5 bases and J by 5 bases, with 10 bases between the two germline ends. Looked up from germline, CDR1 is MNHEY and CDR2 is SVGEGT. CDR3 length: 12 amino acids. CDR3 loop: CASSTGAHEQYV. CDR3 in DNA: TGTGCCAGCAGTACAGGAGCGCACGAGCAGTACGTC.

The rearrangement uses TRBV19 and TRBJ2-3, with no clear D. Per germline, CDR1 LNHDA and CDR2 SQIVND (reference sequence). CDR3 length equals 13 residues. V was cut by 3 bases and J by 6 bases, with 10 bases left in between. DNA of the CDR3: TGTGCCAGTAGTATGGTTGGGTTCGATACGCAGTATTTT. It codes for CASSMVGFDTQYF.

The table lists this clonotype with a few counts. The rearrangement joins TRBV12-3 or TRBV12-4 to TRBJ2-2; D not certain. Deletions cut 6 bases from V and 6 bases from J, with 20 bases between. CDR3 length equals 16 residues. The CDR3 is CASRNHALPEAGELFF. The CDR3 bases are TGTGCCAGCAGGAACCACGCCCTACCCGAGGCCGGGGAGCTGTTTTTT.

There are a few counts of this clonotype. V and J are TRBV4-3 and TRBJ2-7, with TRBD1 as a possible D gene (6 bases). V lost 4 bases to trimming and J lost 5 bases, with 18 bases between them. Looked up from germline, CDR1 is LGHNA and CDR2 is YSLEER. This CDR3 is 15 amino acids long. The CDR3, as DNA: TGCGCCAGCAGCCGAGACGGGACAAGCGCGGACGAGCAGTACTTC. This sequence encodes CASSRDGTSADEQYF.

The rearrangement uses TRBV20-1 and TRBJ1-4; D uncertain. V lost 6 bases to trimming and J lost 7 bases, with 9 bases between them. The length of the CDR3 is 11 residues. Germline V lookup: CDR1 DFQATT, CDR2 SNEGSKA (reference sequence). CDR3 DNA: TGCAGTGCGGGAAGTGGTGAAAAACTGTTTTTT. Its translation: CSAGSGEKLFF.

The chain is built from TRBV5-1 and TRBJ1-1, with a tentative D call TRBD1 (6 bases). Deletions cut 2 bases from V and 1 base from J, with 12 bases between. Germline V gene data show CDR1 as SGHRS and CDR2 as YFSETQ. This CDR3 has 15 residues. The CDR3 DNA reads TGCGCCAGCAGCTTTAGAGGACAGCCGAACACTGAAGCTTTCTTT. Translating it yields CASSFRGQPNTEAFF.

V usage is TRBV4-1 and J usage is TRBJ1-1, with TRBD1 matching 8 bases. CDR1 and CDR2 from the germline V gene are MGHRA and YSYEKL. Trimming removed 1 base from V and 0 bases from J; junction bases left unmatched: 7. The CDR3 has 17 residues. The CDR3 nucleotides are TGCGCCAGCAGCCAAGCCAGGGGGCCGGGGGTGAACACTGAAGCTTTCTTT. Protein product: CASSQARGPGVNTEAFF.

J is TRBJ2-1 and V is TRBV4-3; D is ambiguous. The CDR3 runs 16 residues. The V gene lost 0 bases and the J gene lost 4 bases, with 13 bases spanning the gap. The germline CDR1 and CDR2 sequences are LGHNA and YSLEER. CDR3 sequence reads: CASSQEAAAGYNEQFF. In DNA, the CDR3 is TGCGCCAGCAGCCAAGAGGCGGCGGCCGGGTACAATGAGCAGTTCTTC.

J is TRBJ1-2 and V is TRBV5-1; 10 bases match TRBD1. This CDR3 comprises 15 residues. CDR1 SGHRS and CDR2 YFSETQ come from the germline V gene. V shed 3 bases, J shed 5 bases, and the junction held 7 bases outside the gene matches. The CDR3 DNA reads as TGCGCCAGCAGCTCGCGACAGGGGGCAGGTTATGGCTACACCTTC. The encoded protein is CASSSRQGAGYGYTF.

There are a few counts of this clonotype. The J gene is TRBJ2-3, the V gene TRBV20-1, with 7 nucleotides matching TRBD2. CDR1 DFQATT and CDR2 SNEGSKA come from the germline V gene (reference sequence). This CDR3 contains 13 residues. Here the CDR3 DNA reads TGCAGCACGACTAGCTTGGGCACAGATACGCAGTATTTT. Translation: CSTTSLGTDTQYF.

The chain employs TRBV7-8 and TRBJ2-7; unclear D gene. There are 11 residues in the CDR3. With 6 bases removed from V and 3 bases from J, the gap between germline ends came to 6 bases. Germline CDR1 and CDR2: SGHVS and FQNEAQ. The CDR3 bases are TGTGCCAGCAGGCTAAACTACGAGCAGTACTTC. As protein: CASRLNYEQYF. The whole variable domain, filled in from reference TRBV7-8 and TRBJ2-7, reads GAGVSQSPRYKVAKRGQDVALRCDPISGHVSLFWYQQALGQGPEFLTYFQNEAQLDKSGLPSDRFFAERPEGSVSTLKIQRTQQEDSAVYLCASRLNYEQYFGPGTRLTVT.

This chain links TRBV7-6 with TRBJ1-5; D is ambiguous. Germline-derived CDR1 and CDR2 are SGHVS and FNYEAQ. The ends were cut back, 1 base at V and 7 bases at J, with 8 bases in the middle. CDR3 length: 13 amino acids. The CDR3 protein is CASSLGYPQPQHF. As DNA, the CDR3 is TGTGCCAGCAGCTTAGGGTACCCCCAGCCCCAGCATTTT.

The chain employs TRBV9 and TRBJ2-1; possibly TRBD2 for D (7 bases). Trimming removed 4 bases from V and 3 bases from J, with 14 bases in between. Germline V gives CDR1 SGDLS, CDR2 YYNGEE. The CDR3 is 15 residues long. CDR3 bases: TGTGCCAGCAGCCCGGGGGGCCCTCTCTACAATGAGCAGTTCTTC. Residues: CASSPGGPLYNEQFF.

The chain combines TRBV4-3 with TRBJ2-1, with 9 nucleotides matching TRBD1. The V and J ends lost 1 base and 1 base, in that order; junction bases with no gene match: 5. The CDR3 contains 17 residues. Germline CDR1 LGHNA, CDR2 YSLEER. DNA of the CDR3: TGCGCCAGCAGCCAAGCCCTGGGGACAGGGTCCTACAATGAGCAGTTCTTC. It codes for CASSQALGTGSYNEQFF.